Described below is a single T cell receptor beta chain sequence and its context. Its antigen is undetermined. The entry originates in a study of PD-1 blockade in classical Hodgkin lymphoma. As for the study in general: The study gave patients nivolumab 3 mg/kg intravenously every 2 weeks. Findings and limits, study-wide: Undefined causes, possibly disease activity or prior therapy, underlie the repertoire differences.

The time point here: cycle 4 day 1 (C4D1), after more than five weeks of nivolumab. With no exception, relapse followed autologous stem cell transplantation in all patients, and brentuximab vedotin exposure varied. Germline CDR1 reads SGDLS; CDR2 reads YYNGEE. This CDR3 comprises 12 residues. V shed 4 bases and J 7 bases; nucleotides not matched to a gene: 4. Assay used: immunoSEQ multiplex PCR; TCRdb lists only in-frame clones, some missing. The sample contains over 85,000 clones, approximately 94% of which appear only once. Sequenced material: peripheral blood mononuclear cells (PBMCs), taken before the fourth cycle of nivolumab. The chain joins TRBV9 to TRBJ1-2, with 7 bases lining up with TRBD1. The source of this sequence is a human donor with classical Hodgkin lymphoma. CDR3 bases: TGTGCCAGCAGCCCCCCAGGGGGTGGCTACACCTTC. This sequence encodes CASSPPGGGYTF.